The rows below give T cell receptor beta chains drawn from one sample of a study of blood T cell repertoires in COVID-19. Here immunoSEQ multiplex PCR was the method, and the copy in TCRdb shows in-frame clones only, minus some. Of 400,000 or so clones in the sample, 80% to 90% were seen once. The sample comprised PBMCs or T cells enriched from blood (not recorded which). These receptors originate from a man between 35 and 55 years old in a cohort exposed to, infected with or recovered from COVID-19 (not recorded which). The CDR3 runs from the conserved cysteine through the conserved F or W. The D gene is left open where the match is weak. Only part of the rows carry a size: once, few, many, or a class if the clone is expanded.

size,J,V,D,CDR3,DNA
NA,TRBJ1-2,TRBV29-1,NA,CSVRGFYGYTF,TGCAGCGTTAGAGGGTTCTATGGCTACACCTTC
few,TRBJ1-1,TRBV24-1,NA,CATSGGGSQTEAFF,TGTGCCACCAGTGGGGGGGGCAGCCAAACTGAAGCTTTCTTT
NA,TRBJ2-3,TRBV30,NA,CAWGPVGVDTQYF,TGTGCCTGGGGCCCCGTAGGGGTTGACACGCAGTATTTT
NA,TRBJ1-5,TRBV27,NA,CASSLRRGQPQHF,TGTGCCAGCAGTTTACGCAGGGGTCAGCCCCAGCATTTT
NA,TRBJ2-5,TRBV7-3,TRBD1,CASSPGTGGETQYF,TGTGCCAGCAGCCCAGGGACAGGGGGAGAGACCCAGTACTTC
NA,TRBJ2-7,TRBV28,TRBD2,CASTKLAGSYEQYF,TGTGCCAGCACTAAACTAGCGGGGAGCTACGAGCAGTACTTC
once,TRBJ1-4,TRBV6-5,TRBD1,CASSQSSGQNEKLFF,TGTGCCAGCAGCCAAAGCTCGGGACAGAATGAAAAACTGTTTTTT
NA,TRBJ2-7,TRBV7-2,NA,CASSWGGTRYEQYF,TGTGCCAGCAGTTGGGGCGGGACGAGATACGAGCAGTACTTC
NA,TRBJ2-1,TRBV10-2,TRBD1,CASSDVVSRDRAYNEQFF,TGCGCCAGCAGTGACGTCGTGTCGAGGGACAGAGCCTACAATGAGCAGTTCTTC
NA,TRBJ2-6,TRBV5-4,TRBD2,CASSFGASGSSGANVLTF,TGTGCCAGCAGCTTTGGGGCTAGCGGGAGCTCTGGGGCCAACGTCCTGACTTTC
NA,TRBJ2-7,TRBV30,TRBD1,CAWSPGTGGYEQYF,TGTGCCTGGAGCCCGGGGACAGGGGGCTACGAGCAGTACTTC
NA,TRBJ1-5,TRBV27,NA,CASSLRGGGNQPQHF,TGTGCCAGCAGTTTAAGGGGAGGGGGCAATCAGCCCCAGCATTTT
NA,TRBJ2-7,TRBV4-1,NA,CASSTGYEQYF,TGCGCCAGCAGTACAGGGTACGAGCAGTACTTC
NA,TRBJ2-7,TRBV7-9,TRBD2,CASSLAKASGTLDYEQYF,TGTGCCAGCAGCTTAGCGAAAGCTAGCGGTACACTCGACTACGAGCAGTACTTC
NA,TRBJ2-3,TRBV15,TRBD2,CATSRDPLAGSTDTQYF,TGTGCCACCAGCAGAGATCCCCTAGCGGGCAGCACAGATACGCAGTATTTT
NA,TRBJ2-1,TRBV9,TRBD2,CASSKTSGNNEQFF,TGTGCCAGCAGCAAGACTAGCGGGAACAATGAGCAGTTCTTC
NA,TRBJ2-3,TRBV7-6,NA,CASSLSGVPDTQYF,TGTGCCAGCAGCTTATCGGGAGTCCCAGATACGCAGTATTTT
NA,TRBJ2-7,TRBV30,TRBD2,CAWSGPGGFGSYEQYF,TGTGCCTGGAGTGGCCCGGGGGGGTTCGGGTCCTACGAGCAGTACTTC
NA,TRBJ1-1,TRBV28,NA,CASSLGSQAFF,TGTGCCAGCAGTCTAGGGAGCCAAGCTTTCTTT
NA,TRBJ2-7,TRBV3-1/TRBV3-2,TRBD1,CASSQGWTGGGYEQYF,TGTGCCAGCAGCCAAGGATGGACAGGGGGCGGCTACGAGCAGTACTTC
NA,TRBJ1-5,TRBV7-2,TRBD1,CASSSRTGGPQHF,TGTGCCAGCAGCTCCCGGACAGGAGGGCCCCAGCATTTT
NA,TRBJ2-2,TRBV5-1,TRBD1,CASSSLAVTGDGELFF,TGCGCCAGCAGCTCGCTAGCCGTAACAGGGGACGGGGAGCTGTTTTTT
NA,TRBJ2-3,TRBV5-4,NA,CASPSLRSFGSTDTQYF,TGTGCCAGCCCGAGTCTGAGGAGCTTTGGGAGCACAGATACGCAGTATTTT
NA,TRBJ2-2,TRBV27,NA,CASRNERAGTGELFF,TGTGCCAGCAGGAACGAGCGGGCGGGCACCGGGGAGCTGTTTTTT
NA,TRBJ1-2,TRBV6-5,TRBD1,CASSPTGDPYTF,TGTGCCAGCAGTCCGACAGGGGATCCCTACACCTTC
NA,TRBJ2-1,TRBV30,NA,CAWSGGRGLGEQFF,TGTGCCTGGAGTGGTGGGAGAGGCTTAGGTGAGCAGTTCTTC
NA,TRBJ2-7,TRBV28,NA,CASSLSRQPKNYEQYF,TGTGCCAGCAGTTTATCGCGACAGCCGAAGAACTACGAGCAGTACTTC
few,TRBJ2-3,TRBV5-1,NA,CASSINGISTDTQYF,TGCGCCAGCAGCATCAACGGGATTAGCACAGATACGCAGTATTTT
NA,TRBJ2-3,TRBV30,TRBD1,CAWSLRTGANTDTQYF,TGTGCCTGGAGTCTCCGGACAGGGGCCAACACAGATACGCAGTATTTT
NA,TRBJ2-5,TRBV6-5,NA,CASSTRRLQGETQYF,TGTGCCAGCAGTACCCGGAGGTTACAGGGAGAGACCCAGTACTTC
medium-sized,TRBJ1-2,TRBV23-1,NA,CASSQSSLGRRPVLYGYTF,TGCGCCAGCAGTCAATCGAGTCTGGGCAGGAGGCCGGTTCTCTATGGCTACACCTTC
NA,TRBJ2-7,TRBV4-1,TRBD1,CASSQGNRDRVEQYF,TGCGCCAGCAGCCAAGGAAACCGGGACAGGGTCGAGCAGTACTTC
NA,TRBJ2-7,TRBV29-1,NA,CSVEETAGVGQYF,TGCAGCGTTGAAGAGACGGCCGGGGTCGGGCAGTACTTC
NA,TRBJ1-1,TRBV21-1,NA,CASSGTQGARTEAFF,TGTGCCAGCAGCGGAACCCAGGGGGCTCGGACTGAAGCTTTCTTT
NA,TRBJ2-1,TRBV3-1/TRBV3-2,NA,CASSLQYNEQFF,TGTGCCAGCAGCCTACAGTACAATGAGCAGTTCTTC
NA,TRBJ1-2,TRBV7-9,TRBD1,CASSLGQHYNYGYTF,TGTGCCAGCAGCTTGGGACAGCACTATAACTATGGCTACACCTTC
NA,TRBJ1-5,TRBV6-1,NA,CASSEIRFNQPQHF,TGTGCCAGCAGTGAAATCCGTTTCAATCAGCCCCAGCATTTT
few,TRBJ2-7,TRBV7-3,TRBD1,CASSLLGQGYEQYF,TGTGCCAGCAGCTTATTGGGACAGGGCTACGAGCAGTACTTC
once,TRBJ1-2,TRBV6-5,NA,CASSAQVRNGYTF,TGTGCCAGCAGCGCACAGGTTCGGAATGGCTACACCTTC
NA,TRBJ1-5,TRBV3-1/TRBV3-2,NA,CASSQGRNQPQHF,TGTGCCAGCAGCCAAGGGAGGAATCAGCCCCAGCATTTT
NA,TRBJ2-7,TRBV7-2,TRBD2,CASSFTGTSGVEQYF,TGTGCCAGCAGCTTCACCGGGACTAGCGGTGTCGAGCAGTACTTC
NA,TRBJ1-6,TRBV11-2,NA,CASSLGTRAFDSPLHF,TGTGCCAGCAGCTTAGGAACCAGGGCATTTGATTCACCCCTCCACTTT
NA,TRBJ1-1,TRBV7-8,TRBD1,CASSLVQGANTEAFF,TGTGCCAGCAGCTTAGTTCAGGGGGCGAACACTGAAGCTTTCTTT
NA,TRBJ2-7,TRBV2,NA,CASSDLRVGYEQYF,TGTGCCAGCAGTGATCTCAGGGTGGGATACGAGCAGTACTTC
NA,TRBJ1-2,TRBV6-4,NA,CASSDSPRGIYGYTF,TGTGCCAGCAGTGACTCGCCGAGGGGGATCTATGGCTACACCTTC